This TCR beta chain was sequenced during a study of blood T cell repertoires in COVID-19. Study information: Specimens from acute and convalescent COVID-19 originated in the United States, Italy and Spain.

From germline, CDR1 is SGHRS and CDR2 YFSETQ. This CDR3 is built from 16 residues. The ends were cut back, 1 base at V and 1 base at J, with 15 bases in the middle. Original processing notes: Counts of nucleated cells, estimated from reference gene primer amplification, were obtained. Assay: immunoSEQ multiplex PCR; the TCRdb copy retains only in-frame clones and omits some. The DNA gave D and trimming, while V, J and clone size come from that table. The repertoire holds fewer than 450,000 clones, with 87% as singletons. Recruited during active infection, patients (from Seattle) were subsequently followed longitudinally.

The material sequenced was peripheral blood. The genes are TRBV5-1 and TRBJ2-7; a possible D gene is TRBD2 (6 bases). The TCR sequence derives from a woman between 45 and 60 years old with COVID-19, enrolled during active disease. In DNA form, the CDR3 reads TGCGCCAGCAGCTTGCAGATGTCGGAGGGATCCTACGAGCAGTACTTC. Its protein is CASSLQMSEGSYEQYF.